The 27 T cell receptor beta chains below all came from one sample that was sequenced in a study of yellow fever vaccine responses in identical twins. TCRdb itself ran the RT-PCR reads through MiXCR, one entry per CDR3 protein. The table shows more than 2,000 distinct CDR3 sequences, with around 85% occurring only once. The source was T cells from blood (PBMCs), unsorted or a sorted subset (not recorded which), collected before or after yellow fever vaccination (not recorded which). These receptors came from a woman aged 18-29 years who received the yellow fever vaccine.

The chain employs TRBV15 and TRBJ2-1, with TRBD2 identical over 10 bases. From germline, CDR1 is LNHNV and CDR2 YYDKDF (reference sequence). Germline trimming cut 1 base from V and 1 base from J; bases unmatched to any gene: 1. This CDR3 comprises 16 residues. The CDR3 DNA reads as TGTGCCACCAGCAGAGTTAGCGGGGGGTCCTACAATGAGCAGTTCTTC. Residues: CATSRVSGGSYNEQFF.

V is TRBV6-1 and J is TRBJ2-2; 7 bases are a match to TRBD1. CDR1 MNHNS and CDR2 SASEGT come from the germline V gene. This CDR3 region has 16 residues. With V trimmed by 6 bases and J by 0 bases, 7 bases remained unmatched. CDR3 sequence: CASSRGQVANTGELFF. DNA of the CDR3: TGTGCCAGCAGCCGTGGACAGGTGGCGAACACCGGGGAGCTGTTTTTT.

The V and J genes are TRBV15 and TRBJ1-1; possibly TRBD1 for D (5 bases). CDR3 size: 15 residues. Germline-derived CDR1 and CDR2 are LNHNV and YYDKDF (reference sequence). V was cut by 5 bases and J by 5 bases, with 18 bases left in between. This CDR3 reads CATSGEWAGRTEAFF. The CDR3 bases are TGTGCCACCAGCGGTGAATGGGCAGGGAGGACTGAAGCTTTCTTT.

The chain combines TRBV28 with TRBJ2-2, with D perhaps TRBD2 (7 bases). From germline, CDR1 is MDHEN and CDR2 SYDVKM. The CDR3 has 15 residues. With 2 bases removed from V and 5 bases from J, the gap between germline ends came to 12 bases. The DNA for the CDR3 is TGTGCCAGCAGTTTAACGGGGGGCGTAACCGGGGAGCTGTTTTTT. Protein: CASSLTGGVTGELFF.

The V and J genes are TRBV4-1 and TRBJ1-2; TRBD1 is a possible D gene (6 bases). Germline loops: CDR1 MGHRA, CDR2 YSYEKL. There are 15 residues in the CDR3. V lost 2 bases, J lost 2 bases, and 12 bases lay in between. CDR3 amino acids: CASSQPPQGNYGYTF. The CDR3 DNA reads as TGCGCCAGCAGCCAACCCCCTCAGGGGAACTATGGCTACACCTTC.

The rearrangement links TRBV6-5 to TRBJ2-1; 10 bases match TRBD1. J lost 0 bases, V lost 4 bases, and 6 bases had no gene match. The CDR3 runs to 17 residues. Germline CDR1 is MNHEY and CDR2 is SVGAGI. CDR3 sequence: CASSLFGTGDSYNEQFF. In nucleotides, the CDR3 is TGTGCCAGCAGTTTATTCGGGACAGGGGACTCCTACAATGAGCAGTTCTTC.

The V call is TRBV5-5, the J call TRBJ1-6; no firm D call. V was pared by 2 bases and J by 9 bases, with 15 bases between. This CDR3 contains 15 residues. CDR1 and CDR2 (germline): SGHKS, YYEKEE (reference sequence). Written as DNA, the CDR3 is TGTGCCAGCAGCTTTCTCCCGGGAGGGTCTTCACCCCTCCACTTT. Protein sequence: CASSFLPGGSSPLHF.

V usage is TRBV27 and J usage is TRBJ1-6, with D perhaps matching TRBD1 (6 bases). Germline V CDR1 and CDR2: MNHEY, SMNVEV (reference sequence). This CDR3 spans 13 amino acids. The V gene lost 8 bases and the J gene lost 8 bases, with 13 bases spanning the gap. This chain's CDR3 is CASSTDRYSPLHF. Here the CDR3 DNA reads TGTGCCAGCTCCACGGACAGATATTCACCCCTCCACTTT.

This clonotype was seen only once. The chain recombines TRBV4-1 with TRBJ1-5, with D unresolved. The germline CDR1 and CDR2 sequences are MGHRA and YSYEKL. The CDR3 covers 16 residues. Trimming stripped 1 base from V and 6 bases from J, with 16 bases between. The CDR3 bases are TGCGCCAGCAGCCAAGGGGAAGACTACGAGTCTCAGCCCCAGCATTTT. As protein: CASSQGEDYESQPQHF.

This rearrangement joins TRBV7-9 to TRBJ2-7; no reliable D call. The germline V gene encodes CDR1 SEHNR and CDR2 FQNEAQ (reference sequence). CDR3 length equals 13 residues. The germline V and J ends were trimmed by 5 bases and 4 bases, with 12 bases remaining between them. CDR3 bases: TGTGCCAGCAGCGATAAGGGCCGATACGAGCAGTACTTC. Protein: CASSDKGRYEQYF.

This clonotype was observed once. The chain combines TRBV12-3 or TRBV12-4 with TRBJ2-1, with 8 nucleotides matching TRBD1. V was clipped by 5 bases and J by 9 bases; unmatched bases: 6. CDR3 length equals 13 residues. The CDR3 spells CASSRDRIREQFF. CDR3 bases: TGTGCCAGCAGTCGGGACAGGATACGTGAGCAGTTCTTC.

The chain employs TRBV23-1 and TRBJ1-1; TRBD1 is a possible D gene (5 bases). TRBV23-1 is labeled an ORF, and its function is uncertain. The V gene lost 3 bases and the J gene lost 0 bases, with 20 bases spanning the gap. The CDR3 consists of 18 residues. CDR3 in DNA: TGCGCCAGCAGTCAGCCTAAGGGGCAGGGTGGAATGAACACTGAAGCTTTCTTT. Translating gives CASSQPKGQGGMNTEAFF.

This clonotype was seen a handful of times. The V and J genes are TRBV7-6 and TRBJ2-2; no definite D call. CDR1 SGHVS and CDR2 FNYEAQ come from the germline V gene. The length of the CDR3 is 12 residues. Trimming removed 10 bases at V and 2 bases at J, with 8 bases between. CDR3 sequence reads: CAKRLNTGELFF. The CDR3 bases are TGTGCCAAACGACTTAACACCGGGGAGCTGTTTTTT.

V usage is TRBV11-1 and J usage is TRBJ2-1, with 9 bases identical to TRBD1. CDR3 length: 13 residues. The V segment lost 9 bases and the J segment 4 bases; nucleotides outside the gene matches: 4. In germline, CDR1 is SGHAT, CDR2 FQDESV (reference sequence). CDR3 loop: CARGGTGYNEQFF. CDR3 DNA sequence: TGTGCCAGGGGGGGGACAGGGTACAATGAGCAGTTCTTC.

This chain connects TRBV15 to TRBJ1-2; 7 bases are a match to TRBD1. The CDR3 contains 16 residues. Germline values: CDR1 LNHNV, CDR2 YYDKDF (reference sequence). The junction had 8 bases not matched to a gene; V was cut back by 0 bases and J by 4 bases. The CDR3 loop reads CATSRDLDRAAYGYTF. CDR3 DNA sequence: TGTGCCACCAGCAGAGATCTAGACAGGGCGGCCTATGGCTACACCTTC.

The chain links TRBV27 to TRBJ2-1; D is ambiguous. The germline V gene encodes CDR1 MNHEY and CDR2 SMNVEV (reference sequence). V dropped 6 bases and J dropped 0 bases, with 9 bases sitting between them. The CDR3 is made up of 14 amino acids. The CDR3 DNA sequence: TGTGCCAGCAGCGGAGTAAGCTCCTACAATGAGCAGTTCTTC. This sequence encodes CASSGVSSYNEQFF.

The V call is TRBV11-1, the J call TRBJ1-2, with unresolved D. With 1 base removed from V and 1 base from J, the gap between germline ends came to 10 bases. The CDR3 spans 15 residues. Germline loops: CDR1 SGHAT, CDR2 FQDESV (reference sequence). The CDR3 nucleotides are TGTGCCAGCAGCTTAGTCAAGATCGGTAACTATGGCTACACCTTC. Translation gives CASSLVKIGNYGYTF.

The chain employs TRBV7-9 and TRBJ2-7; 8 nucleotides match TRBD1. Germline CDR1 reads SEHNR; CDR2 reads FQNEAQ (reference sequence). V was clipped by 7 bases and J by 0 bases; unmatched bases: 11. This CDR3 has 16 residues. The CDR3 protein is CASTQKGTGNSYEQYF. The CDR3 bases are TGTGCCAGCACCCAAAAAGGGACAGGAAACTCCTACGAGCAGTACTTC. Looking up the rest from reference TRBV7-9 and TRBJ2-7 gives the full variable domain: DTGVSQNPRHKITKRGQNVTFRCDPISEHNRLYWYRQTLGQGPEFLTYFQNEAQLEKSRLLSDRFSAERPKGSFSTLEIQRTEQGDSAMYLCASTQKGTGNSYEQYFGPGTRLTVT.

The chain employs TRBV7-3 and TRBJ2-4; D may be TRBD1 or TRBD2 (5 bases each). The CDR3 is 16 residues long. The germline CDR1 and CDR2 sequences are SGHTA and FQGTGA. Trimming removed 9 bases at V and 0 bases at J, with 18 bases between. The CDR3 is CARDTTGTLAKNIQYF. The CDR3 DNA sequence: TGTGCCAGGGATACTACCGGGACCTTAGCCAAAAACATTCAGTACTTC.

The V and J genes are TRBV15 and TRBJ2-1, with 11 bases lining up with TRBD2. This CDR3 is built from 17 residues. CDR1 and CDR2 (germline): LNHNV, YYDKDF (reference sequence). V shed 1 base, J shed 4 bases, and the junction held 6 bases outside the gene matches. This CDR3 reads CATSRGFGLAGYNEQFF. In nucleotides, the CDR3 is TGTGCCACCAGCAGAGGATTCGGACTAGCGGGTTACAATGAGCAGTTCTTC.

The rearrangement uses TRBV27 and TRBJ2-7; 9 nucleotides match TRBD1. The CDR3 is 15 residues long. CDR1 is MNHEY, CDR2 SMNVEV, per germline (reference sequence). The trim removed 4 bases at V and 0 bases at J, leaving 4 bases unmatched. For the CDR3, the DNA is TGTGCCAGCAGTTCCGGACAGGGGCCCTCCTACGAGCAGTACTTC. Its translation: CASSSGQGPSYEQYF.

A few counts support this clonotype. V and J are TRBV7-6 and TRBJ2-1, with no clear D. The CDR3 loop spans 16 amino acids. V gave up 4 bases and J gave up 0 bases, with 13 bases separating them. Germline lookup yields CDR1 SGHVS and CDR2 FNYEAQ. CDR3 sequence reads: CASSSSAASSYNEQFF. DNA of the CDR3: TGTGCCAGCAGCTCCTCTGCCGCGAGCTCCTACAATGAGCAGTTCTTC.

The chain uses TRBV23-1 and TRBJ1-1; D is unresolved. TRBV23-1 is an open reading frame whose function is uncertain. The V end lost 4 bases, the J end lost 4 bases, and 13 bases lay between the germline ends. CDR3 length: 14 amino acids. CDR3 sequence (DNA): TGCGCCAGCAGTCCCCCCCCGGAAGGCACTGAAGCTTTCTTT. Translated, it gives CASSPPPEGTEAFF.

The V call is TRBV21-1, the J call TRBJ2-7; the table assigns TRBD1, which was not confirmed against the DNA. TRBV21-1 is reported as a pseudogene. This CDR3 contains 16 residues. CDR3 coding DNA: TGTGCCAGCAGCAAATCCCCCGACAGGCCCTGCTACGAGCAGTACTTC. Encoded protein: CASSKSPDRPCYEQYF.

The chain uses TRBV10-3 and TRBJ1-1, with D hard to call. From germline, CDR1 is ENHRY and CDR2 SYGVKD. The CDR3 has 13 residues. Trimming pared 5 bases from V and 1 base from J, leaving 8 bases between. CDR3 region: CAISNNRNTEAFF. The CDR3 bases are TGTGCCATCAGTAACAACCGGAACACTGAAGCTTTCTTT.

The CDR3, as DNA: TGTGCCATCAGTGAGTCGAGGGCTCAAGAGCAGTACTTC. Translated: CAISESRAQEQYF. The V call is TRBV10-3, the J call TRBJ2-7, with D possibly being TRBD2 (5 bases). Between the trimmed V and J ends, which lost 0 bases and 7 bases, there was a span of 10 bases. The V gene's germline CDR1 is ENHRY and CDR2 SYGVKD. CDR3 size: 13 residues.

This clonotype was observed a few times. The V and J genes are TRBV10-3 and TRBJ2-2, with D perhaps given as TRBD1 or TRBD2 (5 bases each). Trimming pared 5 bases from V and 3 bases from J, leaving 10 bases between. This CDR3 contains 14 residues. CDR1 is ENHRY and CDR2 is SYGVKD in the germline V gene. The CDR3 DNA follows: TGTGCCATCAGTAGGGGAGAACACACCGGGGAGCTGTTTTTT. Translation gives CAISRGEHTGELFF.